A single sample is the source of the 22 T cell receptor beta chains below, sequenced in a study of blood T cell repertoires in COVID-19. The assay was immunoSEQ multiplex PCR, and TCRdb's table has in-frame clones only and misses some. This table has a few hundred thousand clones, around 89% appearing once. The source material was peripheral blood. Receptors originate from a woman between 45 and 60 years old with COVID-19, enrolled during active disease.

This clone showed up just once. The CDR3 coding sequence is TGCGCCAGCAGCCAAACTCCCCCAGCCCAATCGACTAGCTCCTACAATGAGCAGTTCTTC. As protein: CASSQTPPAQSTSSYNEQFF. This chain uses TRBV4-1 with TRBJ2-1, with TRBD2 as a possible D gene (6 bases). This CDR3 contains 20 residues. Trimming took off 2 bases at V and 0 bases at J, with 23 bases between the two ends. The germline gives CDR1 MGHRA, CDR2 YSYEKL.

The rearrangement links TRBV5-1 to TRBJ2-2; 11 nucleotides agree with TRBD1. The CDR3 runs 15 residues. V lost 4 bases to trimming and J lost 4 bases; unmatched junction nucleotides: 3. Germline lookup yields CDR1 SGHRS and CDR2 YFSETQ. CDR3 protein: CASSAGTGGTGELFF. The CDR3 DNA reads TGCGCCAGCAGCGCGGGGACAGGGGGCACCGGGGAGCTGTTTTTT.

This clone was seen more than once but under ten times. The CDR3 DNA reads TGCGCCAGCAGCTTGGAGGGGGTGCCCCAGCATTTT. This codes for CASSLEGVPQHF. The chain links TRBV5-1 to TRBJ1-5, with a possible D match to TRBD1 (6 bases). CDR1 and CDR2 from the germline V gene are SGHRS and YFSETQ. V lost 0 bases and J 9 bases, leaving 7 bases between the germline ends. This CDR3 comprises 12 residues.

The rearrangement joins TRBV4-1 to TRBJ1-5; perhaps TRBD1 as D (6 bases). The CDR3 totals 17 residues. Germline-derived CDR1 and CDR2 are MGHRA and YSYEKL. Between the trimmed V and J ends, which lost 5 bases and 0 bases, there was a span of 17 bases. The CDR3 sequence is CASSYRAGGYSNQPQHF. CDR3 nucleotide sequence: TGCGCCAGCAGCTACAGGGCTGGGGGATATAGCAATCAGCCCCAGCATTTT.

The V call is TRBV19, the J call TRBJ2-1; 11 bases are a match to TRBD2. The CDR3 is made up of 13 amino acids. Germline values: CDR1 LNHDA, CDR2 SQIVND (reference sequence). V shed 5 bases, J shed 13 bases, and the junction held 7 bases outside the gene matches. The CDR3 DNA is TGTGCCAGTAGTCCCCGACTAGCGGGGCTACAGTTCTTC. Translation: CASSPRLAGLQFF.

V usage is TRBV19 and J usage is TRBJ1-1, with TRBD1 matching over 7 bases. Germline CDR1 LNHDA, CDR2 SQIVND (reference sequence). The CDR3 totals 15 residues. V shed 5 bases and J 2 bases; nucleotides not matched to a gene: 8. The CDR3 sequence is CASSADREINTEAFF. The CDR3 DNA sequence: TGTGCCAGTAGTGCCGACAGGGAGATAAACACTGAAGCTTTCTTT.

This chain connects TRBV12-5 to TRBJ2-3, with 12 bases identical to TRBD1. V lost 8 bases, J lost 4 bases, and 7 bases stayed unmatched. Looked up from germline, CDR1 is LGHNT and CDR2 is FRNRAP. The CDR3 has 15 residues. CDR3 region: CASILGQGASDTQYF. The CDR3 nucleotides read TGTGCTAGTATTTTGGGACAGGGGGCCTCAGATACGCAGTATTTT.

This rearrangement joins TRBV19 to TRBJ2-7, with 8 bases that match TRBD2. Trimming removed 3 bases from V and 3 bases from J; junction bases left unmatched: 4. The CDR3 sequence is 14 residues long. Per germline, CDR1 LNHDA and CDR2 SQIVND (reference sequence). Here the CDR3 DNA reads TGTGCCAGTAGTATTGTAGCGGGAAGCTACGAGCAGTACTTC. It codes for CASSIVAGSYEQYF.

The CDR3: CASSWLADVSYEQYF. The CDR3, as DNA: TGTGCCAGCAGCTGGCTAGCGGACGTATCCTACGAGCAGTACTTC. The chain links TRBV5-8 to TRBJ2-7, with TRBD2 identical over 7 bases. V trimming: 3 bases; J trimming: 1 base; junction bases outside the gene matches: 7. The CDR3 runs 15 residues. The germline V gene encodes CDR1 SGHTS and CDR2 YDEGEE.

The chain couples TRBV6-5 to TRBJ2-7; 9 positions match TRBD1. Germline CDR1 reads MNHEY; CDR2 reads SVGAGI. The CDR3 is 14 residues long. J lost 2 bases, V lost 7 bases, and 6 bases had no gene match. The CDR3 is CASKRGQGAYEQYF. The CDR3 coding sequence is TGTGCCAGCAAGCGGGGACAGGGAGCCTACGAGCAGTACTTC.

This chain uses TRBV4-1 with TRBJ2-3, with D maybe TRBD1 (5 bases). Germline V lookup: CDR1 MGHRA, CDR2 YSYEKL. V shed 7 bases and J shed 0 bases, with 17 bases lying between them. This CDR3 is 16 amino acids long. The CDR3, as DNA: TGCGCCAGCAAACAGGAGCCGACCTCTAGCACAGATACGCAGTATTTT. Amino acid sequence: CASKQEPTSSTDTQYF.

This chain links TRBV19 with TRBJ2-7, with 12 bases identical to TRBD2. Trimming took 4 bases from V and 1 from J; bases not matched to a gene: 8. There are 17 residues in the CDR3. Germline V gene data show CDR1 as LNHDA and CDR2 as SQIVND (reference sequence). CDR3 loop: CASSSTKLAGGSYEQYF. CDR3 DNA: TGTGCCAGTAGTAGCACTAAACTAGCGGGAGGTTCCTACGAGCAGTACTTC.

V gene TRBV7-6 combines with J gene TRBJ2-7; no firm D call. V gave up 2 bases and J gave up 0 bases, with 8 bases separating them. Germline CDR1 SGHVS, CDR2 FNYEAQ. The CDR3 contains 14 residues. The CDR3 nucleotides read TGTGCCAGCAGCTTACAGGCTAACTCCTACGAGCAGTACTTC. Translating gives CASSLQANSYEQYF.

The rearrangement links TRBV7-2 to TRBJ2-7, with D tentatively TRBD2 (6 bases). This CDR3 region has 15 residues. V was pared by 4 bases and J by 6 bases, with 19 bases between. Germline V gene sequence: CDR1 SGHTA, CDR2 FQGNSA. The CDR3 DNA is TGTGCCAGCAGCTCCTTCTTGGCGGGACCGGGCGAGCAGTACTTC. Protein sequence: CASSSFLAGPGEQYF.

The genes are TRBV7-2 and TRBJ2-7; 12 nucleotides line up with TRBD2. CDR3 length equals 15 residues. Trimming at V came to 4 bases and at J to 3 bases, leaving 4 bases not matched to a gene. Looked up from germline, CDR1 is SGHTA and CDR2 is FQGNSA. CDR3 nucleotide sequence: TGTGCCAGCAGCTCCCGGACTAGCGGGATCTACGAGCAGTACTTC. Translating gives CASSSRTSGIYEQYF.

This sequence joins TRBV6-5 and TRBJ1-1; D not resolved. The CDR3 spans 12 residues. The germline V gene has CDR1 MNHEY and CDR2 SVGAGI. The germline V and J ends were trimmed by 6 bases and 6 bases, with 11 bases remaining between them. The CDR3 DNA reads TGTGCCAGCAGGCGGGGAGGGCCTGAAGCTTTCTTT. Protein sequence: CASRRGGPEAFF.

This chain uses TRBV3-1 (or the pseudogene TRBV3-2) with TRBJ2-2; 8 positions match TRBD1. The junction had 6 bases not matched to a gene; V was cut back by 2 bases and J by 4 bases. Germline V gene lookup returns CDR1 LGHDT and CDR2 YNNKEL (reference sequence). This CDR3 spans 16 amino acids. The CDR3 bases are TGTGCCAGCAGCCAAACGGACAGGGACCTCACCGGGGAGCTGTTTTTT. Translation gives CASSQTDRDLTGELFF.

V gene TRBV2 combines with J gene TRBJ1-5; D unclear. Trimming removed 6 bases from V and 4 bases from J, with 7 bases in between. Per the germline V gene, CDR1 is SNHLY and CDR2 is FYNNEI. CDR3 length equals 12 residues. The CDR3 reads CASRPTNQPQHF. DNA for the CDR3: TGTGCCAGCAGGCCGACTAATCAGCCCCAGCATTTT.

The rearrangement uses TRBV27 and TRBJ1-4, with TRBD1 matching 9 bases. Germline CDR1 and CDR2: MNHEY and SMNVEV (reference sequence). Germline trimming cut 5 bases from V and 5 bases from J; bases unmatched to any gene: 15. CDR3 length: 18 residues. The CDR3 loop reads CASSQLRTRQGGNEKLFF. The CDR3 DNA reads as TGTGCCAGCAGTCAACTCAGGACCAGACAGGGGGGGAATGAAAAACTGTTTTTT.

The V and J genes are TRBV4-2 and TRBJ2-5, with 12 bases matching TRBD2. CDR1 and CDR2 from the germline V gene are LGHNA and YNFKEQ. With 3 bases clipped from V and 7 bases from J, the junction kept 12 bases outside the gene matches. The CDR3 is 17 amino acids. CDR3 nucleotide sequence: TGTGCCAGCAGCCAGGACCCTCTAGCGGGAGGGCCGGGGACCCAGTACTTC. Translating gives CASSQDPLAGGPGTQYF.

V is TRBV5-6 and J is TRBJ2-3, with a weak D call TRBD2 (5 bases). Germline CDR1 reads SGHDT; CDR2 reads YYEEEE. The CDR3 is 16 amino acids. Trimming removed 3 bases from V and 1 base from J, with 15 bases in between. CDR3 residues: CASSWRRSPGTDTQYF. The CDR3 nucleotides read TGTGCCAGCAGCTGGAGGAGGTCGCCTGGCACAGATACGCAGTATTTT.

J is TRBJ2-5 and V is TRBV4-1, with D unclear. Germline CDR1 MGHRA, CDR2 YSYEKL. The ends were cut back, 0 bases at V and 0 bases at J, with 8 bases in the middle. The CDR3 contains 15 residues. For the CDR3, the DNA is TGCGCCAGCAGCCAAGAAGGCGGCTACCAAGAGACCCAGTACTTC. Translation: CASSQEGGYQETQYF.